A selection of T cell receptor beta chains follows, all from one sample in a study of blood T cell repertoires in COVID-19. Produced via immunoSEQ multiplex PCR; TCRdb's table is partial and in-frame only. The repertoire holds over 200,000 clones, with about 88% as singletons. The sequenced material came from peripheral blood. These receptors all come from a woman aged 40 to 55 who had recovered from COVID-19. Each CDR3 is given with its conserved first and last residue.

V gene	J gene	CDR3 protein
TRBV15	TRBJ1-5	CATSREGAGNQPQHF
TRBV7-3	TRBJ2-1	CASSLSSAGGHVYNEQFF
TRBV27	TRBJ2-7	CASRHGLAGGPVYEQYF
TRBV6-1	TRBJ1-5	CASRTTGVAHQPQHF
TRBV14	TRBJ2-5	CASSQASAGTQETQYF
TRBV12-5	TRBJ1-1	CASDGTDNMNTEAFF
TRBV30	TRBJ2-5	CAWSFGRGYQETQYF
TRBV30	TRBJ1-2	CAWSGVRGYTF
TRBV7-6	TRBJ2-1	CASSLYGRGNEQFF
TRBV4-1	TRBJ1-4	CASSHMGQFNEKLFF
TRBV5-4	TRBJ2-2	CASSGLAGVPSGGELFF
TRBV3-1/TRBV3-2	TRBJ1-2	CASSSGGGGYGYTF
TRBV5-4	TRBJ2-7	CASSLAWAGLSYEQYF
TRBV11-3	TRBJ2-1	CASSPRREAISNEQFF
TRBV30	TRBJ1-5	CAWRPRGTYDSNQPQHF
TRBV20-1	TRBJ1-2	CSARVQWGYTF
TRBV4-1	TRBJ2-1	CASSQGWSSGSHEQFF
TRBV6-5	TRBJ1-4	CAHAPRPNEKLFF
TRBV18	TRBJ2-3	CASSPRGGGSTDTQYF
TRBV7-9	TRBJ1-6	CASSSPADSYNSPLHF
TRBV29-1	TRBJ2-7	CSVEDRGYEQYF
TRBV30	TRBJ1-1	CAWATGAEAFF
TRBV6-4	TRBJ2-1	CASSDSAGANNEQFF
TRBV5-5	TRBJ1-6	CASSLSLGVDSPLHF
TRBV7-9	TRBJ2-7	CATEQGAYEQYF
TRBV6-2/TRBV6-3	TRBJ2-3	CASSYPRGPDTQYF
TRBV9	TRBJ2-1	CASSPQALPNEQFF
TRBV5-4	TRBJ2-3	CASSLRTSGPTDTQYF
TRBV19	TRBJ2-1	CASSLAPSNEQFF
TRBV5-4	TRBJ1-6	CASSGGRQGDSPLHF
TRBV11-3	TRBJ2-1	CASSLDSGTFNEQFF
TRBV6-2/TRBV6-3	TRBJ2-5	CASSPGTSGMEYF
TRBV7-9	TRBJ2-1	CASSVPTPGSYNEQFF
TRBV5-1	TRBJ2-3	CASSTNRDTQYF
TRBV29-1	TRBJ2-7	CSATHSGRTPYEQYF
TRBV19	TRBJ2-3	CASRLGIGPSTDTQYF
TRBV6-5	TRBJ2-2	CASSYSGGVTGELFF
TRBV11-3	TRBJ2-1	CASSPRLLAGSYNEQFF
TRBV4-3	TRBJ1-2	CASSPPGVGSDYGYTF
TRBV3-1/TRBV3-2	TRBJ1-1	CATGQMNTEAFF
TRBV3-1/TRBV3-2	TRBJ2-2	CASSQDPLAGVHGELFF
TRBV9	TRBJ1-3	CASSLYRDSSSGNTIYF
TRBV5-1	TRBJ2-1	CASSLGQGAYNEQFF
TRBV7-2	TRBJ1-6	CASSLGADRSPLHF
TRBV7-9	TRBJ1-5	CASSSGTGPGQPQHF
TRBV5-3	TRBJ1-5	CARSLVSGPQHF
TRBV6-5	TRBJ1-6	CASSITGPYSPLHF
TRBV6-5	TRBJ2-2	CASSYGPGELFF
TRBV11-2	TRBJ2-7	CASSLDRAGSYEQYF